This is a list of T cell receptor beta chains from one sample in a study of T cell changes during pregnancy in multiple sclerosis. Clones were read by immunoSEQ multiplex PCR, and TCRdb kept only the in-frame ones, dropping some. Here the sample spans tens of thousands of clones, about 94% being singletons. Here the sequenced sample was peripheral blood, taken in the third trimester of pregnancy. Receptors originate from a female donor with multiple sclerosis, enrolled in a pregnancy study. Each CDR3 is given with its conserved first and last residue. The order of the fields is J gene, clone size, V gene, D gene, CDR3 protein, CDR3 DNA. D genes are given only for firm matches. Part of the rows lack a size; the others show once, few, many or a class for expanded clones.

TRBJ2-2	-	TRBV5-4	TRBD2	CATGGLAETGELFF	TGTGCCACAGGGGGACTAGCTGAAACCGGGGAGCTGTTTTTT
TRBJ2-7	once	TRBV18	TRBD1	CASSPTQGSSYEQYF	TGTGCCAGCTCACCAACACAGGGGAGCTCCTACGAGCAGTACTTC
TRBJ2-1	-	TRBV15	-	CATSPRNNEQFF	TGTGCCACCAGTCCTAGAAACAATGAGCAGTTCTTC
TRBJ2-1	-	TRBV6-5	TRBD2	CASRPTSGRVNEQFF	TGTGCCAGCAGGCCTACTAGCGGGAGAGTTAATGAGCAGTTCTTC
TRBJ2-1	-	TRBV7-9	TRBD2	CASSPLAGVYNEQFF	TGTGCCAGCAGCCCCCTAGCGGGTGTCTACAATGAGCAGTTCTTC
TRBJ1-2	-	TRBV30	-	CAWSVSLNYGYTF	TGTGCCTGGAGCGTATCTCTGAACTATGGCTACACCTTC
TRBJ1-5	-	TRBV15	TRBD1	CATSDRRGREHQHF	TGTGCCACCAGCGATCGGAGGGGGCGGGAACATCAGCATTTT
TRBJ2-7	-	TRBV7-6	-	CASKSDSSYEQYF	TGTGCCAGCAAGTCGGACAGCTCCTACGAGCAGTACTTC
TRBJ1-1	-	TRBV18	TRBD1	CASSPLPGQKNTEAFF	TGTGCCAGCTCACCGCTCCCGGGACAGAAGAACACTGAAGCTTTCTTT
TRBJ1-4	-	TRBV5-1	TRBD1	CASSSPDRGEKLFF	TGCGCCAGCAGCTCCCCCGACAGGGGTGAAAAACTGTTTTTT
TRBJ2-1	-	TRBV12-2	-	CASRLGGGDNEQFF	TGTGCAAGTCGCTTAGGCGGGGGGGACAATGAGCAGTTCTTC
TRBJ1-4	-	TRBV13	TRBD1	CASSRDRGREKLFF	TGTGCCAGCAGCCGGGACAGGGGGCGAGAAAAACTGTTTTTT
TRBJ1-5	-	TRBV2	TRBD1	CASSADRGQQPQHF	TGTGCCAGCAGTGCCGACAGGGGGCAACAGCCCCAGCATTTT